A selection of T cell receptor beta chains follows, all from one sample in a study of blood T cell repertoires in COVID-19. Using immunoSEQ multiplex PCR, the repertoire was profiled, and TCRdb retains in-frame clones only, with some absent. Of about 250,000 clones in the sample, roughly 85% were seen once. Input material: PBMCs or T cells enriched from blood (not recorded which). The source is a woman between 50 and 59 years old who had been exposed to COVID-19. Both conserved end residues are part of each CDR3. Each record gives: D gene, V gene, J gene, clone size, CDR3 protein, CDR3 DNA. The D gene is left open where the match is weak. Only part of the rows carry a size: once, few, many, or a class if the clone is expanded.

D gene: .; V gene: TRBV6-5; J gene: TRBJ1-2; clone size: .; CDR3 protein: CASWEGGGYTF; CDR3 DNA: TGTGCCAGCTGGGAGGGAGGTGGCTACACCTTC
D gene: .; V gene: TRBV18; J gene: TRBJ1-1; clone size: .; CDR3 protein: CASSPPSLRNTEAFF; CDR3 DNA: TGTGCCAGCTCACCACCGAGTTTGCGGAACACTGAAGCTTTCTTT
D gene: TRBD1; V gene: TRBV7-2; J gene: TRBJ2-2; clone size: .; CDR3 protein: CASSLGKGTAYTGELFF; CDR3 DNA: TGTGCCAGCAGCTTGGGAAAAGGGACAGCTTACACCGGGGAGCTGTTTTTT
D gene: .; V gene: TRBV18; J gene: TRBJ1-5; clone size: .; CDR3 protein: CASSKEAGPQHF; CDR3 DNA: TGTGCCAGCTCAAAGGAGGCTGGGCCCCAGCATTTT
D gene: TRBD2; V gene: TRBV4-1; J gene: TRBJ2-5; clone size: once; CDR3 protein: CASSQARGLAGFQETQYF; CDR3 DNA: TGCGCCAGCAGCCAAGCCCGGGGACTAGCGGGGTTTCAAGAGACCCAGTACTTC
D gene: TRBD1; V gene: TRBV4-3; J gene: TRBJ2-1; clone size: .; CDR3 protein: CASSQGDRGGYNEQFF; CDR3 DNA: TGCGCCAGCAGCCAAGGGGACAGGGGGGGGTACAATGAGCAGTTCTTC
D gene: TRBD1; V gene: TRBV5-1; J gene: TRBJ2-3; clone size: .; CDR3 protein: CASSFPRGQGGDTQYF; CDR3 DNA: TGCGCCAGCAGCTTTCCCCGGGGACAGGGAGGAGATACGCAGTATTTT
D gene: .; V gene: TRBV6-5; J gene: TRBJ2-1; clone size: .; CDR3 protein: CASRSPGPDEQFF; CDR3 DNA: TGTGCCAGCAGGTCCCCTGGGCCCGATGAGCAGTTCTTC
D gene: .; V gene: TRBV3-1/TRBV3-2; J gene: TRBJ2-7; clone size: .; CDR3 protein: CASSQDASGQYF; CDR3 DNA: TGTGCCAGCAGCCAAGATGCAAGCGGGCAGTACTTC
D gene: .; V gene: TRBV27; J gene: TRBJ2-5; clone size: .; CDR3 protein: CASSLTPSGRRKETQYF; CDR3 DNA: TGTGCCAGCAGTTTAACCCCCAGCGGACGTAGAAAAGAGACCCAGTACTTC
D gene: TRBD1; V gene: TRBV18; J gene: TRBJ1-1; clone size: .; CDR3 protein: CASSLDRVGENTEAFF; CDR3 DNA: TGTGCCAGCTCACTCGACAGGGTTGGGGAGAACACTGAAGCTTTCTTT
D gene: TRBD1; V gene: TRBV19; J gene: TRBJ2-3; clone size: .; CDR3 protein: CASSAGTGGPDTQYF; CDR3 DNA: TGTGCCAGTAGTGCGGGGACAGGGGGCCCAGATACGCAGTATTTT
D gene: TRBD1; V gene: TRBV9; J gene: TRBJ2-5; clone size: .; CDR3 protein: CASSPGQGLGETQYF; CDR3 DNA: TGTGCCAGCAGCCCAGGACAGGGCCTCGGTGAGACCCAGTACTTC
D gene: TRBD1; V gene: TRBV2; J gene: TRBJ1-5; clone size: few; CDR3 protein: CASSETGVDQPQHF; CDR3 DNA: TGTGCCAGCAGTGAGACAGGGGTGGACCAGCCCCAGCATTTT
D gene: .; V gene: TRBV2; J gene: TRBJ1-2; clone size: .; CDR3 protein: CASTPAPGSYGYTF; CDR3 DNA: TGTGCCAGCACCCCGGCCCCAGGGTCTTATGGCTACACCTTC
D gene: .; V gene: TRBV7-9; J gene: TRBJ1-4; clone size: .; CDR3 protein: CASSSRGEEKLFF; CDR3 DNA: TGTGCCAGCAGCTCGCGGGGAGAAGAAAAACTGTTTTTT
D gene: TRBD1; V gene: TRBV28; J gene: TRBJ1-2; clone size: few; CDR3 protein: CASSSEGGGGAVFGYTF; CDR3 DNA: TGTGCCAGCAGTTCGGAGGGTGGAGGGGGCGCTGTTTTTGGCTACACCTTC
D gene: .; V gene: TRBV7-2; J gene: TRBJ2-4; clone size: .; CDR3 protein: CASSLTGGVDIQYF; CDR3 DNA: TGTGCCAGCAGCTTAACAGGGGGGGTGGACATTCAGTACTTC
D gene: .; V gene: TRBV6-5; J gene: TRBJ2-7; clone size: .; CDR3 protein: CASSQGGPYEQYF; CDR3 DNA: TGTGCCAGCAGCCAGGGGGGACCCTACGAGCAGTACTTC
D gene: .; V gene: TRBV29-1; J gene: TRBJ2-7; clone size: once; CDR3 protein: CSGLGRAYEQYF; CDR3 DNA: TGCAGCGGCCTTGGTCGAGCCTACGAGCAGTACTTC
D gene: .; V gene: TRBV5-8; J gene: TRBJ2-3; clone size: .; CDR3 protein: CASTAPDTDTQYF; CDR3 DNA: TGTGCCAGCACCGCCCCAGACACAGATACGCAGTATTTT
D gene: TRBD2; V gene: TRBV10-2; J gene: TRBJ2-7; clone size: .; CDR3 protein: CASSTGTSGGASYEQYF; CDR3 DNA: TGCGCCAGCAGCACCGGGACTAGCGGGGGGGCCTCCTACGAGCAGTACTTC
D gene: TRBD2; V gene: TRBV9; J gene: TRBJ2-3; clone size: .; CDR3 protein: CASSVSGAGGSTDTQYF; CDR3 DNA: TGTGCCAGCAGCGTATCAGGAGCGGGGGGGTCCACAGATACGCAGTATTTT
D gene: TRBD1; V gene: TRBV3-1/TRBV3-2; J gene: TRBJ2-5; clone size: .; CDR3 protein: CASSLQGAGTQYF; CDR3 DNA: TGTGCCAGCAGCCTACAGGGGGCTGGGACCCAGTACTTC
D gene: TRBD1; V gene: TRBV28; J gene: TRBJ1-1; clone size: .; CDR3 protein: CASSAGQGWAFF; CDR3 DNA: TGTGCCAGCAGTGCCGGACAGGGTTGGGCTTTCTTT
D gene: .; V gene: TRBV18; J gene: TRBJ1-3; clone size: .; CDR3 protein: CASSLRQDLSGNTIYF; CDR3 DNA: TGTGCCAGCTCTCTAAGACAGGACCTCTCTGGAAACACCATATATTTT
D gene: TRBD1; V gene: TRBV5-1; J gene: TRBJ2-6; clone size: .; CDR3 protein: CASSFVGQVAGANVLTF; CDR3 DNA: TGCGCCAGCAGCTTCGTGGGACAGGTCGCTGGGGCCAACGTCCTGACTTTC
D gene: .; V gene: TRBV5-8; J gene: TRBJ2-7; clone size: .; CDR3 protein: CASAYRVYEQYF; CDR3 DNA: TGTGCCAGCGCGTACAGAGTCTACGAGCAGTACTTC